Sequencing of this TCR beta chain was carried out in a study of shared clonotypes between healthy human individuals. Notes on the study in general: The low donor count limited represented genetic and exposure-history diversity. Sharing across four donors was highest in naive CD4 (roughly 5%) and lowest in memory CD8 (0.4%). Among non-shared clonotypes, generation probabilities were lower than among those shared by all four donors.

Germline lookup yields CDR1 MNHNS and CDR2 SASEGT. The CDR3 is made up of 14 amino acids. Trimming took 7 bases from V and 3 from J; bases not matched to a gene: 8. As concerns this clone: Its antigen is currently unknown.

Deep was the level at which the assay was run. Method: immunoSEQ multiplex PCR; TCRdb's copy keeps in-frame clones and lacks some. The table lists 1.5 million to 2.5 million clones, approximately 94% of them singletons. Naive CD8 cells lacked CD45RO and underwent positive selection for CCR7, leaving out terminally differentiated effector memory CD45RA+ cells. The chain joins TRBV6-1 to TRBJ1-2; 7 bases agree with TRBD1. This receptor was identified in a man aged 18 to 30 in good health. Sequencing was done on a sample of naive CD8+ T cells sorted from blood. The CDR3 sequence is CASNDMTGYYGYTF. DNA for the CDR3: TGTGCCAGCAACGATATGACAGGGTACTATGGCTACACCTTC.